These 16 T cell receptor beta chains share one sample of origin, sequenced in a study of blood T cell repertoires in COVID-19. Clones were sequenced by immunoSEQ multiplex PCR, and TCRdb holds only the in-frame ones, with some missing. Of about 380,000 clones listed, 70% to 90% are singletons. Material: PBMCs or T cells enriched from blood (not recorded which). The receptors shown here come from a young woman who had recovered from COVID-19.

The rearrangement joins TRBV4-1 to TRBJ2-4; 12 positions agree with TRBD2. Germline V gives CDR1 MGHRA, CDR2 YSYEKL. Trimming cost V 3 bases and J 6 bases; bases outside gene matches: 3. The CDR3 totals 15 residues. CDR3 coding DNA: TGCGCCAGCAGCCAGCTAGCGGGGGGGGTAAACATTCAGTACTTC. This gives the protein CASSQLAGGVNIQYF.

The gene calls are TRBV10-3 and TRBJ1-5; TRBD1 aligns across 8 bases. Per the germline V gene, CDR1 is ENHRY and CDR2 is SYGVKD. The CDR3 spans 14 residues. Germline trimming cut 4 bases from V and 6 bases from J; bases unmatched to any gene: 5. Here the CDR3 DNA reads TGTGCCATCAGTGCTGACAGGGGAGGTCAGCCCCAGCATTTT. Translation: CAISADRGGQPQHF.

This clone has only one observation. The chain carries TRBV29-1 and TRBJ2-3; D is perhaps TRBD1 (6 bases). Germline V gene data show CDR1 as SQVTM and CDR2 as ANQGSEA. This CDR3 comprises 13 residues. The ends were cut back, 8 bases at V and 4 bases at J, with 16 bases in the middle. The CDR3 loop is CSSIGGSADTQYF. The CDR3 DNA is TGCAGCTCCATAGGGGGATCCGCAGATACGCAGTATTTT.

V usage is TRBV28 and J usage is TRBJ1-2, with D unclear. The length of the CDR3 is 14 residues. Trimming removed 3 bases at V and 4 bases at J, with 12 bases between. Germline CDR1 is MDHEN and CDR2 is SYDVKM. The CDR3 nucleotides are TGTGCCAGCAGTTTCCGGAGGAGCGCCTATGGCTACACCTTC. Translated, it gives CASSFRRSAYGYTF.

The chain joins TRBV20-1 to TRBJ2-3, with no clear D. Germline V gives CDR1 DFQATT, CDR2 SNEGSKA (reference sequence). The CDR3 covers 11 residues. Between the trimmed V and J ends, which lost 6 bases and 9 bases, there was a span of 13 bases. CDR3 residues: CSATRSYTQYF. The CDR3 DNA reads TGCAGTGCCACGCGGTCCTACACGCAGTATTTT.

The V call is TRBV5-8, the J call TRBJ2-7; 10 nucleotides agree with TRBD1. Germline CDR1 SGHTS, CDR2 YDEGEE. After removal of 3 bases from V and 4 bases from J, the junction contained 7 bases not matched to a gene. There are 15 residues in the CDR3. CDR3 loop: CASSSRDRGQYEQYF. The CDR3 nucleotides are TGTGCCAGCAGCTCAAGAGACAGGGGGCAATACGAGCAGTACTTC.

The rearrangement joins TRBV5-4 to TRBJ2-2; 8 nucleotides align to TRBD1. The germline gives CDR1 SGHNT, CDR2 YYREEE (reference sequence). The length of the CDR3 is 16 residues. V gave up 0 bases and J gave up 3 bases; unmatched junction bases: 4. The CDR3 here is CASSLVQGADTGELFF. CDR3 nucleotides: TGTGCCAGCAGCTTGGTCCAGGGGGCCGACACCGGGGAGCTGTTTTTT.

Turning to this clone: Compared with germline, one end of the junction differs, possibly owing to a read error. The chain combines TRBV6-5 with TRBJ1-1; D remains ambiguous. The CDR3 loop spans 16 amino acids. Per the germline V gene, CDR1 is MNHEY and CDR2 is SVGAGI. This CDR3 reads CASSYVSTGSRTEAFF. The DNA of the CDR3 is TGTGCCAGCAGTTATGTTTCGACGGGATCTAGAACTGAAGCCTTCTTT.

The rearrangement links TRBV3-1 (or the pseudogene TRBV3-2) to TRBJ2-5; D is unclear. The germline V gene has CDR1 LGHDT and CDR2 YNNKEL (reference sequence). V lost 1 base to trimming and J lost 2 bases, with 11 bases between them. The CDR3 runs to 15 residues. CDR3 in amino acids: CASSQGLYVQETQYF. The CDR3 region has the DNA TGTGCCAGCAGCCAAGGACTGTATGTTCAAGAGACCCAGTACTTC.

This chain joins TRBV10-2 and TRBJ1-5; 7 positions match TRBD1. Trimming took 5 bases from V and 3 from J; bases not matched to a gene: 10. Germline lookup yields CDR1 WSHSY and CDR2 SAAADI. The CDR3 is made up of 16 amino acids. CDR3 DNA sequence: TGCGCCAGCAGTCGTGCCGGGACAGTGGACAATCAGCCCCAGCATTTT. This encodes CASSRAGTVDNQPQHF.

The chain uses TRBV21-1 and TRBJ2-5; the D segment call TRBD2 is taken from the table without a DNA check. TRBV21-1 is designated a pseudogene. This CDR3 comprises 14 residues. The CDR3 sequence is CASSAREYQETQYF. CDR3 coding DNA: TGTGCCAGCAGCGCCCGGGAGTACCAAGAGACCCAGTACTTC.

The CDR3 protein is CASRFLSYEQYF. For the CDR3, the DNA is TGTGCCAGCAGGTTTCTTTCGTACGAGCAGTACTTC. V is TRBV2 and J is TRBJ2-7; D ambiguous. The CDR3 loop spans 12 amino acids. In germline, CDR1 is SNHLY, CDR2 FYNNEI. With 6 bases removed from V and 4 bases from J, the gap between germline ends came to 10 bases.

This chain connects TRBV27 to TRBJ1-2; weak D call: TRBD1 (5 bases). Per the germline V gene, CDR1 is MNHEY and CDR2 is SMNVEV (reference sequence). Between the trimmed V and J ends, which lost 10 bases and 5 bases, there was a span of 23 bases. The CDR3 contains 15 residues. The CDR3, as DNA: TGTGCCACCCGGCGGGGGTTAGGAGGCCCGTATGGCTACACCTTC. Residues: CATRRGLGGPYGYTF.

The chain recombines TRBV5-1 with TRBJ2-1; TRBD2 aligns across 7 bases. Losses at the gene ends were 1 base for V and 0 bases for J; bases not matched to a gene: 4. Germline loops: CDR1 SGHRS, CDR2 YFSETQ. CDR3 size: 16 residues. The chain's CDR3 is CASSLWGGSSYNEQFF. Written as DNA, the CDR3 is TGCGCCAGCAGCTTGTGGGGAGGGAGCTCCTACAATGAGCAGTTCTTC.

This chain connects TRBV5-6 to TRBJ1-1, with no clear D. CDR3 length: 14 residues. Trimming removed 4 bases at V and 3 bases at J, with 13 bases between. The germline gives CDR1 SGHDT, CDR2 YYEEEE. CDR3: CASSLSSGDTEAFF. The CDR3 bases are TGTGCCAGCAGCCTCTCCTCGGGTGACACTGAAGCTTTCTTT.

This chain links TRBV5-1 with TRBJ2-5, with a tentative D call TRBD1 (6 bases). Per the germline V gene, CDR1 is SGHRS and CDR2 is YFSETQ. V was trimmed by 1 base and J by 5 bases, leaving 18 bases between them. The CDR3 covers 16 residues. The CDR3 loop reads CASSLMGASKLETQYF. The DNA of the CDR3 is TGCGCCAGCAGCTTGATGGGGGCTTCTAAACTGGAGACCCAGTACTTC.